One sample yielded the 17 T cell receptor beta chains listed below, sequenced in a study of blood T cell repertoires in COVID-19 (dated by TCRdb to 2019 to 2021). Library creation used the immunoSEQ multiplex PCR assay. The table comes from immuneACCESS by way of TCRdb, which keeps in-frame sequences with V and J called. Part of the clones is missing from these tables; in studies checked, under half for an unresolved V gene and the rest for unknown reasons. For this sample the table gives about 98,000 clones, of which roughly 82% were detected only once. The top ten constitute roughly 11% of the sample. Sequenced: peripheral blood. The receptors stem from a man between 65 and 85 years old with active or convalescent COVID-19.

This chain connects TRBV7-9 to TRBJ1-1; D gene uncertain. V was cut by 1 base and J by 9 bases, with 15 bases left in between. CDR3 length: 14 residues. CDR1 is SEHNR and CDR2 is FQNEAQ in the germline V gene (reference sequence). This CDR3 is CASSLVGPREKAFF. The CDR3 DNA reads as TGTGCCAGCAGCTTAGTTGGGCCCCGGGAAAAAGCTTTCTTT.

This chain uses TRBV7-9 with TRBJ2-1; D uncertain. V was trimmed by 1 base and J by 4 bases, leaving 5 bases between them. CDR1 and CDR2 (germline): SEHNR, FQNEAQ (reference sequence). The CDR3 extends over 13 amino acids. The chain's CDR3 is CASSLDSYNEQFF. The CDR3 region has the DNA TGTGCCAGCAGCTTAGACAGTTACAATGAGCAGTTCTTC. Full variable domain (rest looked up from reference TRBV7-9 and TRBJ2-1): DTGVSQNPRHKITKRGQNVTFRCDPISEHNRLYWYRQTLGQGPEFLTYFQNEAQLEKSRLLSDRFSAERPKGSFSTLEIQRTEQGDSAMYLCASSLDSYNEQFFGPGTRLTVL.

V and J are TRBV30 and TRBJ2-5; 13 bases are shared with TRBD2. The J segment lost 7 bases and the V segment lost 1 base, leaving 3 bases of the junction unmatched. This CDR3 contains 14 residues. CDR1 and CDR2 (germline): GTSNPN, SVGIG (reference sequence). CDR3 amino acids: CAWSGTSGGGTQYF. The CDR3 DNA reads TGTGCCTGGAGTGGGACTAGCGGGGGAGGGACCCAGTACTTC. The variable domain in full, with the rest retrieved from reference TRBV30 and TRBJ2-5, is SQTIHQWPATLVQPVGSPLSLECTVEGTSNPNLYWYRQAAGRGLQLLFYSVGIGQISSEVPQNLSASRPQDRQFILSSKKLLLSDSGFYLCAWSGTSGGGTQYFGPGTRLLVL.

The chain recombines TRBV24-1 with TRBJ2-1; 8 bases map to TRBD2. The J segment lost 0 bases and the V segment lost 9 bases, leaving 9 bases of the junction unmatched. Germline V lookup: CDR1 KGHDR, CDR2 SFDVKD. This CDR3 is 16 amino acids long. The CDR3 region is CATAVGGGNSYNEQFF. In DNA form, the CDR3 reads TGTGCCACCGCCGTTGGCGGGGGGAACTCCTACAATGAGCAGTTCTTC.

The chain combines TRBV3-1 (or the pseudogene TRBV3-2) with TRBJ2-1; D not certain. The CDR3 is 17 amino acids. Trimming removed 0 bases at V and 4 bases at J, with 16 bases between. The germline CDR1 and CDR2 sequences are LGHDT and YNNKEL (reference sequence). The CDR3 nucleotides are TGTGCCAGCAGCCAAGATCCTGGCGGAACAAGGTACAATGAGCAGTTCTTC. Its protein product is CASSQDPGGTRYNEQFF.

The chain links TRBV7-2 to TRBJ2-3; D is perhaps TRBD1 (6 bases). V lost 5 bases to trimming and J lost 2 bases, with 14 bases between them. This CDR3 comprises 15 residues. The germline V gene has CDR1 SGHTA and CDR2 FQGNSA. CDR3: CASSLQGRSTDTQYF. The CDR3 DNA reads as TGTGCCAGCAGCCTACAGGGACGCTCCACAGATACGCAGTATTTT.

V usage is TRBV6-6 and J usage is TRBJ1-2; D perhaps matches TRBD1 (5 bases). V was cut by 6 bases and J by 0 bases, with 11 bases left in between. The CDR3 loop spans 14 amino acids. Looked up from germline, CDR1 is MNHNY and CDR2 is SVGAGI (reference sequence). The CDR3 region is CASSRGGTNYGYTF. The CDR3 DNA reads TGTGCCAGCAGCCGGGGGGGGACTAACTATGGCTACACCTTC.

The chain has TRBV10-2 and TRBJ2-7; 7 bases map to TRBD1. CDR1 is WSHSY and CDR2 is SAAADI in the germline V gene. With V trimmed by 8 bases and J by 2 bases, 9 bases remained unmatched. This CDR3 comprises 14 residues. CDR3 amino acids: CASYPTGTAYEQYF. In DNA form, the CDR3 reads TGCGCCAGCTATCCAACCGGGACAGCCTACGAGCAGTACTTC.

In DNA form, the CDR3 reads TGCGCCAGCAGCTTGGCCTGGGACAGCATCTACGAGCAGTACTTC. Protein product: CASSLAWDSIYEQYF. The chain uses TRBV5-1 and TRBJ2-7; 7 bases map to TRBD1. With V trimmed by 0 bases and J by 3 bases, 6 bases remained unmatched. This CDR3 is built from 15 residues. Germline CDR1 and CDR2: SGHRS and YFSETQ.

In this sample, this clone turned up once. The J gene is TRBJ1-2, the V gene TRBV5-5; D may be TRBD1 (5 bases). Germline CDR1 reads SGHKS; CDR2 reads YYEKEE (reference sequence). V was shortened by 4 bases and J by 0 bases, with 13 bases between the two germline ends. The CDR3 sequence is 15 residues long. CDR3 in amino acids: CASSTATATNYGYTF. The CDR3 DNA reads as TGTGCCAGCAGCACAGCGACAGCTACTAACTATGGCTACACCTTC. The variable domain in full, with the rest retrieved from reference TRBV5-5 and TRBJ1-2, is DAGVTQSPTHLIKTRGQQVTLRCSPISGHKSVSWYQQVLGQGPQFIFQYYEKEERGRGNFPDRFSARQFPNYSSELNVNALLLGDSALYLCASSTATATNYGYTFGSGTRLTVV.

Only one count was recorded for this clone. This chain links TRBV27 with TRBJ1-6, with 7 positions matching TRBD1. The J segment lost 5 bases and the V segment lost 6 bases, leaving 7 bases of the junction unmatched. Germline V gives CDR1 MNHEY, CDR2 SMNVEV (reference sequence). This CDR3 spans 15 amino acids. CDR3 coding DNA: TGTGCCAGCAGGGGACAGAATTATAATAATTCACCCCTCCACTTT. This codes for CASRGQNYNNSPLHF.

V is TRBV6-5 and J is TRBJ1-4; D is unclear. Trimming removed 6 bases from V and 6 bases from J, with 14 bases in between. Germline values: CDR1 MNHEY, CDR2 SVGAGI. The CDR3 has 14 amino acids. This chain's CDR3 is CASRTTPEDEKLFF. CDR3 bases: TGTGCCAGCAGAACTACGCCTGAAGATGAAAAACTGTTTTTT.

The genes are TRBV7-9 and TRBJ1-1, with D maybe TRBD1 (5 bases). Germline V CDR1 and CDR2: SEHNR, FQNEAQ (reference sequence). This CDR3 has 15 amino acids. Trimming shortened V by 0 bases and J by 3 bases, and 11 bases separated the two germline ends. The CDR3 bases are TGTGCCAGCAGCTTAGCAAGGACACACGACACTGAAGCTTTCTTT. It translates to CASSLARTHDTEAFF.

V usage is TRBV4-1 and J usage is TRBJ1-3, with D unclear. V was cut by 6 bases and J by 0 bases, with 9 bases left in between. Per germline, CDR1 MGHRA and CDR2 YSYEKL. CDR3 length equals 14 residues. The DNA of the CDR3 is TGCGCCAGCAGAGAGGGCCCCTCTGGAAACACCATATATTTT. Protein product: CASREGPSGNTIYF.

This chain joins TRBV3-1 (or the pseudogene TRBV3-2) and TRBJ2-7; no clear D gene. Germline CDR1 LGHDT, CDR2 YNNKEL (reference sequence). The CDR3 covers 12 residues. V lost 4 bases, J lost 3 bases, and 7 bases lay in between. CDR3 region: CASSLTDYEQYF. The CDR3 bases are TGTGCCAGCAGCCTTACAGACTACGAGCAGTACTTC.

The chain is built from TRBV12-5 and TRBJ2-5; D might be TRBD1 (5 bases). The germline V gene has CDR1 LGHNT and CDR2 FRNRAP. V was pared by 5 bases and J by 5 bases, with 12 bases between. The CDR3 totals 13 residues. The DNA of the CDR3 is TGTGCTAGTGGTAGGGGTTCTGTGGAGACCCAGTACTTC. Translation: CASGRGSVETQYF.

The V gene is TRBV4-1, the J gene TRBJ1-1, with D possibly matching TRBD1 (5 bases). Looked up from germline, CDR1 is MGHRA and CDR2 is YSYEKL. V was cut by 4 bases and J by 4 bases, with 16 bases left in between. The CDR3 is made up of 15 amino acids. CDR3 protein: CASSRVGQKGTEAFF. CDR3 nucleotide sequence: TGCGCCAGCAGCCGGGTCGGACAAAAGGGCACTGAAGCTTTCTTT.